Here is one T cell receptor beta chain with its context. Its antigen is unidentified. The sample is drawn from a study of cytomegalovirus exposure and HLA in healthy donors. Study-wide background: The same platform was used for the 100 to 150 validation repertoires and the roughly 720 first-cohort repertoires, a later analysis reported.

CDR3 length: 14 amino acids. The V and J ends lost 0 bases and 2 bases respectively, with 11 bases between them. Germline V gives CDR1 GTSNPN, CDR2 SVGIG (reference sequence). The table came from immunoSEQ multiplex PCR; TCRdb's copy has only in-frame clones and leaves some out. Among around 63,000 clones listed, 90% to 97% were seen once. Findings of the study overall: The study put 150 to 200 TCR beta chains on its list as cytomegalovirus-associated.

The clonotype originates from a woman under 30 in good health and CMV-seronegative. V gene TRBV30 combines with J gene TRBJ2-7; D perhaps matches TRBD1 (6 bases). Sequencing used PBMCs. CDR3 sequence reads: CAWSVGSGAYEQYF. The CDR3 nucleotides read TGTGCCTGGAGTGTAGGGTCAGGGGCCTACGAGCAGTACTTC.